This T cell receptor (beta chain) appears in the sequencing data of a study of blood T cell repertoires in COVID-19 (dated by TCRdb to the early 2020s). Notes on the research overall: Collaborator samples came from the United States, Italy and Spain and covered acute and convalescent phases of COVID-19. The material from the prospective study consisted of cDNA or gDNA derived from T cells, B-cell-depleted T cells, or PBMCs. Subjects who had been exposed to COVID-19, were actively infected with it, or had recovered from it provided the deeply sampled blood TCRbeta repertoires that made up the dataset. The repertoires were made available in a free public database intended to serve as a resource for research on the immune response to SARS-CoV-2. Samples came from the ongoing ImmuneRACE study (first 160 participants) plus 1,254 subjects from 6 global collaborators. The sample metadata nearly always contained a de-identified subject ID, COVID-19 status, age in years and sex. HLA class I and class II types, where available, came from metadata supplied by the sample provider rather than from assay-based typing.

On this clone itself: The antigen it binds to is not known. Within one base of it there is no much larger clone, and no base qualities were kept.

Collaborating institutions collected whole blood in K2EDTA tubes following their own protocols. For TCRbeta analysis, collaborators shipped samples as frozen whole blood, isolated PBMCs, or DNA extracted from either of those sample types. Counted from cysteine to phenylalanine, this CDR3 has 16 amino acids. The kept DNA is CDR3 alone, 48 bases in frame from the first base. From V the trimming removes 1 base and from J it removes 5 bases, while the gene matches leave 9 bases of the junction unaccounted for. The germline V gene yields SGHTS for CDR1 and YDEGEE for CDR2. TCRbeta CDR3 regions were amplified from genomic DNA using the immunoSEQ Assay, a bias-controlled multiplex PCR. The authors processed their data as follows. Within the assay, amplification of reference gene primers was used to estimate how many nucleated cells each sample contained. To quantify the absolute abundance of each unique TCRbeta CDR3 rearrangement, sequence reads were collapsed and filtered. Productive Simpson clonality was computed per sample as the square root of Simpson's diversity index over productive rearrangements. TCRdb limited this immuneACCESS table to in-frame rearrangements with V and J called. A share of clones is missing; checked studies link under half to unresolved V genes, and the rest is unexplained. V, J and clone size reflect that table, while D and trimming were determined from the DNA. A total of about 97,000 clones appear in this sample, 90% of them only once. About 1.7% of the sample is held by the ten biggest clonotypes.

The research as a whole found: Clinical and demographic metadata were provided uncurated, with the amount varying by source and participant.

This sequence originates from a man in his sixties with acute or convalescent COVID-19. The chain is assembled from TRBV5-8 and TRBJ2-7; 10 bases in between match TRBD1. Sequencing was done on a sample of peripheral blood. CDR3 region: CASSLPRDRGAHEQYF. The DNA sequence is as follows: TGTGCCAGCAGCTTGCCCCGGGACAGGGGAGCCCACGAGCAGTACTTC.